One sample yielded the 21 T cell receptor beta chains listed below, sequenced in a study of T-cell reconstitution after alpha-beta-depleted transplantation in children. Preparation of the TCRbeta library involved a method that used unique molecular identifiers. TCRdb called the PCR reads again in MiXCR, with one record for every CDR3 protein. The table includes approximately 500,000 distinct CDR3 sequences, roughly 27% detected once. This sample comprised PBMCs, obtained before TCRalphabeta/CD19-depleted stem cell transplant. The origin of the receptors is a boy in the first two years of life with Wiskott-Aldrich syndrome, due to receive a stem cell transplant.

In its sample, this clonotype was seen a few times. This chain uses TRBV5-1 with TRBJ2-3, with TRBD2 identical over 8 bases. The CDR3 covers 16 residues. V was clipped by 4 bases and J by 2 bases; unmatched bases: 9. Germline V gene data show CDR1 as SGHRS and CDR2 as YFSETQ. CDR3 sequence: CASSPGLGGHTDTQYF. CDR3 sequence (DNA): TGCGCCAGCAGCCCGGGACTAGGAGGACACACAGATACGCAGTATTTT.

This clonotype came up a few times. The chain is built from TRBV5-1 and TRBJ2-3; no clear D. The CDR3 totals 13 residues. V lost 2 bases and J lost 2, with 6 bases in between. Germline CDR1 and CDR2: SGHRS and YFSETQ. The CDR3 DNA is TGCGCCAGCAGCTTACTCCCCACAGATACGCAGTATTTT. Protein: CASSLLPTDTQYF.

This clonotype was counted once. The V and J genes are TRBV27 and TRBJ2-1; D is ambiguous. Trimming removed 6 bases from V and 3 bases from J, with 18 bases in between. The CDR3 contains 16 residues. From germline, CDR1 is MNHEY and CDR2 SMNVEV (reference sequence). The CDR3 region has the DNA TGTGCCAGCAGCTTTAGACTGCCGGTAATCTACAATGAGCAGTTCTTC. This encodes CASSFRLPVIYNEQFF.

Comment on this clonotype: A junction end diverges from the germline sequence, so it may reflect a read error. The J gene is TRBJ1-1, the V gene TRBV5-1; no clear D. Germline V gene data show CDR1 as SGHRS and CDR2 as YFSETQ. There are 14 residues in the CDR3. For the CDR3, the DNA is TGCGCCAGCACCTTGGTTAGAGGGAACACTGAAGCTTTCTTT. Translation: CASTLVRGNTEAFF. The complete variable domain, with remaining parts taken from reference TRBV5-1 and TRBJ1-1, reads KAGVTQTPRYLIKTRGQQVTLSCSPISGHRSVSWYQQTPGQGLQFLFEYFSETQRNKGNFPGRFSGRQFSNSRSEMNVSTLELGDSALYLCASTLVRGNTEAFFGQGTRLTVV.

The V call is TRBV20-1, the J call TRBJ2-1; 10 bases are a match to TRBD2. V trimming: 0 bases; J trimming: 8 bases; junction bases outside the gene matches: 13. Germline V lookup: CDR1 DFQATT, CDR2 SNEGSKA (reference sequence). This CDR3 spans 17 amino acids. CDR3 sequence reads: CSARDSGTAGGWYEQFF. The CDR3 DNA reads TGCAGTGCTAGAGATTCGGGTACAGCGGGAGGGTGGTATGAGCAGTTCTTC.

There are a few counts of this clonotype. This chain joins TRBV5-1 and TRBJ2-3; D call uncertain. The CDR3 is made up of 15 amino acids. Trimming took 3 bases from V and 2 from J, leaving 13 bases between them. The V gene's germline CDR1 is SGHRS and CDR2 YFSETQ. The CDR3 sequence is CASSSKTAITDTQYF. The CDR3 region has the DNA TGCGCCAGCAGCTCGAAAACAGCTATCACAGATACGCAGTATTTT.

The J gene is TRBJ2-1, the V gene TRBV20-1, with 7 bases that match TRBD1. CDR3 length: 14 residues. Trimming removed 6 bases from V and 4 bases from J; junction bases left unmatched: 9. The germline V gene has CDR1 DFQATT and CDR2 SNEGSKA (reference sequence). DNA for the CDR3: TGCAGTGCCGAGGGGGCCTCCTCGTACAATGAGCAGTTCTTC. Its protein product is CSAEGASSYNEQFF.

The chain uses TRBV20-1 and TRBJ2-1, with 8 bases aligning to TRBD2. Germline-derived CDR1 and CDR2 are DFQATT and SNEGSKA (reference sequence). J was trimmed by 4 bases and V by 3 bases; bases with no gene match: 5. This CDR3 comprises 14 residues. The CDR3 DNA is TGCAGTGCTAGTCAACTAGCGGATTACAATGAGCAGTTCTTC. It translates to CSASQLADYNEQFF.

This clonotype has only a few counts. The rearrangement joins TRBV5-1 to TRBJ2-1, with TRBD2 matching 14 bases. This CDR3 is built from 18 residues. After removal of 0 bases from V and 7 bases from J, the junction contained 9 bases not matched to a gene. CDR1 and CDR2 (germline): SGHRS, YFSETQ. Here the CDR3 DNA reads TGCGCCAGCAGCTTGGGGGTAACCGGGACTAGCGGGAGAAATGAGCAGTTCTTC. Translation gives CASSLGVTGTSGRNEQFF. The entire variable domain, with the rest obtained from reference TRBV5-1 and TRBJ2-1, is as follows: KAGVTQTPRYLIKTRGQQVTLSCSPISGHRSVSWYQQTPGQGLQFLFEYFSETQRNKGNFPGRFSGRQFSNSRSEMNVSTLELGDSALYLCASSLGVTGTSGRNEQFFGPGTRLTVL.

V and J are TRBV5-1 and TRBJ2-3; D remains unclear. Germline CDR1 and CDR2: SGHRS and YFSETQ. With 4 bases removed from V and 6 bases from J, the gap between germline ends came to 18 bases. This CDR3 has 15 residues. The CDR3 DNA reads as TGCGCCAGCAGCGCGGACCTGCGGTTGACGGATACGCAGTATTTT. Its translation: CASSADLRLTDTQYF.

This clonotype was picked up a small number of times. The chain links TRBV7-2 to TRBJ2-2; TRBD2 agrees at 7 bases. CDR3 length: 16 amino acids. Per the germline V gene, CDR1 is SGHTA and CDR2 is FQGNSA. V was pared by 1 base and J by 6 bases, with 8 bases of the junction left unmatched. The CDR3 is CASSLEGLFMSGELFF. CDR3 DNA: TGTGCCAGCAGCTTAGAGGGACTATTTATGTCCGGGGAGCTGTTTTTT.

The chain employs TRBV12-3 or TRBV12-4 and TRBJ2-1; 9 nucleotides align to TRBD1. The CDR3 covers 15 residues. J lost 6 bases, V lost 5 bases, and 8 bases had no gene match. This chain's CDR3 is CASSPGTGKGNEQFF. Written as DNA, the CDR3 is TGTGCCAGCAGTCCCGGGACAGGGAAGGGCAATGAGCAGTTCTTC.

This clonotype was observed a few times. The chain uses TRBV5-5 and TRBJ2-7, with D perhaps matching TRBD1 (5 bases). Germline CDR1 and CDR2: SGHKS and YYEKEE (reference sequence). Deletions cut 0 bases from V and 6 bases from J, with 13 bases between. The CDR3 runs 14 residues. In nucleotides, the CDR3 is TGTGCCAGCAGCTTGGCAGGGCCAAACGGCGAGCAGTACTTC. This encodes CASSLAGPNGEQYF.

This chain joins TRBV5-1 and TRBJ2-1; 7 bases match TRBD2. V was clipped by 4 bases and J by 8 bases; unmatched bases: 15. The CDR3 consists of 16 residues. Germline V gene lookup returns CDR1 SGHRS and CDR2 YFSETQ. CDR3 bases: TGCGCCAGCAGCCCCCAAGGCAGCGGGATGAACTATGAGCAGTTCTTC. It translates to CASSPQGSGMNYEQFF.

This chain joins TRBV30 and TRBJ2-2; possible D gene TRBD2, 5 bases. There are 14 residues in the CDR3. Trimming cost V 1 base and J 1 base, with 7 bases left between them. In germline, CDR1 is GTSNPN, CDR2 SVGIG (reference sequence). The CDR3 DNA follows: TGTGCCTGGAGTGGAGGGCTGAACACCGGGGAGCTGTTTTTT. Its protein product is CAWSGGLNTGELFF.

The chain has TRBV10-3 and TRBJ2-1, with 7 bases matching TRBD2. Germline CDR1 and CDR2: ENHRY and SYGVKD. Germline trimming cut 3 bases from V and 10 bases from J; bases unmatched to any gene: 6. The CDR3 covers 13 residues. The DNA for the CDR3 is TGTGCCATCAGTGAACGGCGGGAGAACGAGCAGTTCTTC. It yields the protein CAISERRENEQFF.

The rearrangement uses TRBV20-1 and TRBJ2-2, with D unresolved. The CDR3 is 14 amino acids. V dropped 8 bases and J dropped 4 bases, with 17 bases sitting between them. Germline CDR1 is DFQATT and CDR2 is SNEGSKA (reference sequence). CDR3 nucleotide sequence: TGCAGTCACCAGAGACTTACCACCACCGGGGAGCTGTTTTTT. It encodes CSHQRLTTTGELFF.

The chain is built from TRBV27 and TRBJ1-2; maybe TRBD1 (5 bases). Between the trimmed V and J ends, which lost 4 bases and 2 bases, there was a span of 14 bases. The CDR3 is 15 amino acids. CDR1 is MNHEY, CDR2 SMNVEV, per germline (reference sequence). The CDR3: CASSSRDGLNYGYTF. The CDR3, as DNA: TGTGCCAGCAGTTCCCGGGACGGCTTAAACTATGGCTACACCTTC.

This sequence joins TRBV10-3 and TRBJ2-3; either TRBD1 or TRBD2 may supply D (7 bases each). This CDR3 contains 15 residues. Trimming pared 8 bases from V and 2 bases from J, leaving 17 bases between. The germline V gene encodes CDR1 ENHRY and CDR2 SYGVKD. Here the CDR3 reads CAISLAGGATDTQYF. The CDR3 DNA follows: TGTGCCATCTCGCTGGCAGGGGGGGCCACAGATACGCAGTATTTT.

V is TRBV5-1 and J is TRBJ2-2; D remains ambiguous. Germline lookup yields CDR1 SGHRS and CDR2 YFSETQ. V lost 0 bases and J lost 6, with 12 bases in between. This CDR3 is 15 amino acids long. CDR3 bases: TGCGCCAGCAGCTTGGTCGCCGTGAGCGCCGGGGAGCTGTTTTTT. Translating gives CASSLVAVSAGELFF.

This clonotype was observed a few times. The chain employs TRBV29-1 and TRBJ1-1; D not certain. Germline V CDR1 and CDR2: SQVTM, ANQGSEA. Trimming removed 4 bases from V and 0 bases from J, with 3 bases in between. The CDR3 contains 11 residues. The CDR3 region has the DNA TGCAGCGTTGCAGTGAACACTGAAGCTTTCTTT. As protein: CSVAVNTEAFF. The full variable domain, completed using reference TRBV29-1 and TRBJ1-1, is SAVISQKPSRDICQRGTSLTIQCQVDSQVTMMFWYRQQPGQSLTLIATANQGSEATYESGFVIDKFPISRPNLTFSTLTVSNMSPEDSSIYLCSVAVNTEAFFGQGTRLTVV.